The 21 T cell receptor beta chains reported below all come from one sample, sequenced in a study of blood T cell repertoires in COVID-19. The table came from immunoSEQ multiplex PCR; TCRdb's copy has only in-frame clones and leaves some out. The data show nearly 350,000 clones, around four fifths seen once. Material for sequencing was peripheral blood. All receptors derive from a man aged 30-40 years with active or convalescent COVID-19.

This chain links TRBV13 with TRBJ2-3, with TRBD2 identical over 11 bases. Per the germline V gene, CDR1 is PRHDT and CDR2 is FYEKMQ (reference sequence). The length of the CDR3 is 19 residues. V shed 4 bases, J shed 3 bases, and the junction held 15 bases outside the gene matches. The CDR3, as DNA: TGTGCCAGCAGCTCCGCCCTAATAACTAGCGGGAGAGCTACAGATACGCAGTATTTT. Its translation is CASSSALITSGRATDTQYF.

The rearrangement uses TRBV7-2 and TRBJ2-2; 7 bases fit TRBD2. The V gene's germline CDR1 is SGHTA and CDR2 FQGNSA. V was pared by 8 bases and J by 3 bases, with 9 bases of the junction left unmatched. The CDR3 is 15 residues long. The CDR3 DNA reads TGTGCCAGCCGAGGGACGGGGGGTGACACCGGGGAGCTGTTTTTT. Translated, it gives CASRGTGGDTGELFF.

V gene TRBV18 combines with J gene TRBJ2-3; possibly TRBD1 for D (5 bases). The germline V and J ends were trimmed by 2 bases and 3 bases, with 12 bases remaining between them. Germline-derived CDR1 and CDR2 are KGHSH and LQKENI. There are 15 residues in the CDR3. The chain's CDR3 is CASSPSSGLTDTQYF. The CDR3, as DNA: TGTGCCAGCTCACCAAGTTCAGGGTTGACAGATACGCAGTATTTT.

As regards this clone: Other DNA sequences in this specimen translate into the identical CDR3. The V call is TRBV4-1, the J call TRBJ2-7, with D possibly TRBD2 on 6 matching bases. The CDR3 loop spans 14 amino acids. The ends were cut back, 0 bases at V and 1 base at J, with 7 bases in the middle. Germline values: CDR1 MGHRA, CDR2 YSYEKL. CDR3 in amino acids: CASSQEGGSYEQYF. The CDR3 DNA reads TGCGCCAGCAGCCAAGAAGGAGGGTCCTACGAGCAGTACTTC.

The V and J genes are TRBV15 and TRBJ2-5; 7 nucleotides line up with TRBD2. This CDR3 has 16 amino acids. Germline loops: CDR1 LNHNV, CDR2 YYDKDF (reference sequence). V was clipped by 0 bases and J by 5 bases; unmatched bases: 9. The CDR3 protein is CATSRDGEGGKETQYF. In nucleotides, the CDR3 is TGTGCCACCAGCAGAGATGGGGAGGGAGGGAAGGAGACCCAGTACTTC.

This chain joins TRBV7-8 and TRBJ2-7; a possible D gene is TRBD2 (5 bases). Trimming stripped 2 bases from V and 3 bases from J, with 14 bases between. Germline loops: CDR1 SGHVS, CDR2 FQNEAQ. CDR3 size: 15 residues. The CDR3 sequence: CASSLRFGVIYEQYF. In DNA form, the CDR3 reads TGTGCCAGCAGCTTAAGGTTCGGGGTAATCTACGAGCAGTACTTC.

J is TRBJ2-5 and V is TRBV11-3, with 7 bases matching TRBD2. The germline CDR1 and CDR2 sequences are SGHNT and YENEEA. The length of the CDR3 is 15 residues. The junction had 10 bases not matched to a gene; V was cut back by 5 bases and J by 4 bases. The CDR3 loop is CASSRMEGRGETQYF. The DNA for the CDR3 is TGTGCCAGCAGCCGAATGGAGGGGAGGGGAGAGACCCAGTACTTC.

The rearrangement links TRBV19 to TRBJ2-7, with TRBD2 as a possible D gene (5 bases). CDR3 size: 14 residues. Germline-derived CDR1 and CDR2 are LNHDA and SQIVND (reference sequence). Trimming pared 5 bases from V and 3 bases from J, leaving 14 bases between. CDR3 protein: CASSPRTSLYEQYF. CDR3 nucleotides: TGTGCCAGTAGTCCCCGGACTTCACTCTACGAGCAGTACTTC. Full variable domain (remainder filled in from reference TRBV19 and TRBJ2-7): DGGITQSPKYLFRKEGQNVTLSCEQNLNHDAMYWYRQDPGQGLRLIYYSQIVNDFQKGDIAEGYSVSREKKESFPLTVTSAQKNPTAFYLCASSPRTSLYEQYFGPGTRLTVT.

The chain couples TRBV9 to TRBJ1-3, with D perhaps matching TRBD1 (6 bases). The CDR3 has 14 residues. Germline-derived CDR1 and CDR2 are SGDLS and YYNGEE. V was shortened by 6 bases and J by 2 bases, with 12 bases between the two germline ends. CDR3 region: CASTRGGPGNTIYF. The CDR3 nucleotides are TGTGCCAGCACTCGGGGGGGCCCTGGAAACACCATATATTTT.

Only a few counts were recorded for this clone. V and J are TRBV10-3 and TRBJ2-1; possible D gene TRBD1, 5 bases. V dropped 3 bases and J dropped 8 bases, with 11 bases sitting between them. The CDR3 runs to 13 residues. The germline gives CDR1 ENHRY, CDR2 SYGVKD. The CDR3 spells CAISDGEGDEQFF. The CDR3, as DNA: TGTGCCATCAGTGATGGGGAAGGGGATGAGCAGTTCTTC.

This clone showed up just once. The gene calls are TRBV19 and TRBJ1-4, with D maybe TRBD1 (6 bases). V lost 0 bases and J 5 bases, leaving 13 bases between the germline ends. Per the germline V gene, CDR1 is LNHDA and CDR2 is SQIVND (reference sequence). The CDR3 is 16 residues long. CDR3 region: CASSIDLTGWNEKLFF. DNA for the CDR3: TGTGCCAGTAGTATAGATTTAACAGGGTGGAATGAAAAACTGTTTTTT.

The rearrangement uses TRBV5-1 and TRBJ2-3, with 8 bases identical to TRBD2. The CDR3 is 15 residues long. Per the germline V gene, CDR1 is SGHRS and CDR2 is YFSETQ. Trimming cost V 0 bases and J 2 bases; bases outside gene matches: 2. CDR3 nucleotide sequence: TGCGCCAGCAGCTTGGTGCGGGGGGACACAGATACGCAGTATTTT. Protein product: CASSLVRGDTDTQYF.

J is TRBJ2-1 and V is TRBV29-1, with 11 bases matching TRBD2. With 4 bases clipped from V and 6 bases from J, the junction kept 5 bases outside the gene matches. The germline gives CDR1 SQVTM, CDR2 ANQGSEA. The CDR3 is 14 residues long. The CDR3 nucleotides read TGCAGCGTTGGTGATAGCGGGAGGGCCAATGAGCAGTTCTTC. Its translation: CSVGDSGRANEQFF.

This rearrangement joins TRBV29-1 to TRBJ2-1; no reliable D call. Trimming stripped 4 bases from V and 9 bases from J, with 7 bases between. CDR3 size: 10 residues. Germline V lookup: CDR1 SQVTM, CDR2 ANQGSEA. The DNA for the CDR3 is TGCAGCGTTGGGGCTGGTGAGCAGTTCTTC. It codes for CSVGAGEQFF.

The chain combines TRBV19 with TRBJ2-3; 7 bases fit TRBD1. CDR3 length equals 14 residues. J lost 2 bases, V lost 7 bases, and 6 bases had no gene match. Germline lookup yields CDR1 LNHDA and CDR2 SQIVND (reference sequence). This CDR3 reads CASTPGTVTDTQYF. The CDR3 DNA sequence: TGTGCCAGTACACCTGGGACAGTCACAGATACGCAGTATTTT.

Here the CDR3 DNA reads TGTGCCAGCGGCGGGCTACTAGCGGCCCGTAGAGGGGATACGCAGTATTTT. Its protein is CASGGLLAARRGDTQYF. The chain links TRBV2 to TRBJ2-3; 8 bases are a match to TRBD2. The CDR3 has 17 residues. CDR1 is SNHLY, CDR2 FYNNEI, per germline. V trimming: 8 bases; J trimming: 6 bases; junction bases outside the gene matches: 19.

The CDR3 coding sequence is TGCAGCGTTGAGTCAGCTGGAAACACCATATATTTT. Translated: CSVESAGNTIYF. The V gene is TRBV29-1, the J gene TRBJ1-3, with D uncertain. This CDR3 spans 12 amino acids. Trimming left V 3 bases short and J 2 bases short, with 5 bases between. Germline V gives CDR1 SQVTM, CDR2 ANQGSEA.

The chain uses TRBV3-1 (or the pseudogene TRBV3-2) and TRBJ2-7, with 10 nucleotides matching TRBD1. Germline V gene sequence: CDR1 LGHDT, CDR2 YNNKEL (reference sequence). Trimming at V came to 4 bases and at J to 4 bases, leaving 13 bases not matched to a gene. The CDR3 is 17 amino acids. Here the CDR3 DNA reads TGTGCCAGCAGCCGGCCAGGGGGGGGACAGGGGATTTACGAGCAGTACTTC. Translated, it gives CASSRPGGGQGIYEQYF.

V is TRBV7-9 and J is TRBJ1-3; D is ambiguous. Germline CDR1 and CDR2: SEHNR and FQNEAQ (reference sequence). The CDR3 is made up of 14 amino acids. The ends were cut back, 5 bases at V and 1 base at J, with 9 bases in the middle. The CDR3 nucleotides are TGTGCCAGCAGCCCCGGACTTTCTGGAAACACCATATATTTT. Protein sequence: CASSPGLSGNTIYF.

In its sample, this clone was seen a few times. V gene TRBV5-6 combines with J gene TRBJ1-1; TRBD1 is a possible D gene (5 bases). The V end was cut by 0 bases, the J end by 4 bases, with 13 bases between. CDR3 size: 15 residues. CDR1 and CDR2 from the germline V gene are SGHDT and YYEEEE. CDR3 coding DNA: TGTGCCAGCAGCTTGGCCCTAGCGGGGACCACTGAAGCTTTCTTT. It yields the protein CASSLALAGTTEAFF.

The chain joins TRBV2 to TRBJ1-4; possible D gene TRBD1, 6 bases. Germline loops: CDR1 SNHLY, CDR2 FYNNEI. V was cut by 8 bases and J by 4 bases, with 17 bases left in between. The CDR3 runs to 15 residues. The CDR3 DNA sequence: TGTGCCAGCGCCCTAGGGGGTTCCGGTAATGAAAAACTGTTTTTT. It specifies CASALGGSGNEKLFF.